The following is a T cell receptor (beta chain) sequence with its context. These data belong to a study of control samples from healthy donors and cancer patients. Germline-derived CDR1 and CDR2 are SGHRS and YFSETQ. CDR3 length equals 16 residues. V was pared by 3 bases and J by 2 bases, with 6 bases of the junction left unmatched. Repertoires were generated with immunoSEQ multiplex PCR, while TCRdb's copy carries only in-frame clones and drops some. The sample comprises about 85,000 clones, roughly 91% of which are singletons, and 6% to 9.5% rests with the top ten. The sequence came from a woman in her fifties or sixties in good health. This chain joins TRBV5-1 and TRBJ2-1, with 9 bases that match TRBD2. The specimen was blood. The chain's CDR3 is CASSSSGENTYNEQFF. Here the CDR3 DNA reads TGCGCCAGCAGCTCTAGCGGGGAGAACACCTACAATGAGCAGTTCTTC.